A selection of T cell receptor beta chains follows, all from one sample in a study of somatic mutations in cytotoxic T cells in rheumatoid arthritis. Sequencing used immunoSEQ multiplex PCR; TCRdb keeps in-frame clones, though not all of them. The profile covers roughly 13,000 clones, with 74% appearing a single time and around 30% taken by the ten largest. Specimen: CD8+ T cells sorted from blood. All receptors come from an adult with rheumatoid arthritis. CDR3s include the opening cysteine and the closing phenylalanine or tryptophan. D genes are given only for firm matches. Clone size is shown for a subset of rows, as once, few, many or a class of expanded clone.

clone size: .
CDR3 length: 14
V gene: TRBV28
D gene: TRBD2
J gene: TRBJ2-3
CDR3 DNA: TGTGCCAGCGTGACTAGCGGATACACAGATACGCAGTATTTT
CDR3 protein: CASVTSGYTDTQYF

clone size: .
CDR3 length: 14
V gene: TRBV28
D gene: .
J gene: TRBJ1-2
CDR3 DNA: TGTGCCAGCAGCCCCCCCCACGTCAACTATGGCTACACCTTC
CDR3 protein: CASSPPHVNYGYTF

clone size: once
CDR3 length: 14
V gene: TRBV19
D gene: TRBD2
J gene: TRBJ2-5
CDR3 DNA: TGTGCCAGTAGTCCAGGGATGGGAGGGGAGACCCAGTACTTC
CDR3 protein: CASSPGMGGETQYF

clone size: .
CDR3 length: 14
V gene: TRBV10-2
D gene: TRBD2
J gene: TRBJ2-7
CDR3 DNA: TGCGCCAGCAGGGAAGCGGGGACCTCCTACGAGCAGTACTTC
CDR3 protein: CASREAGTSYEQYF

clone size: once
CDR3 length: 13
V gene: TRBV14
D gene: .
J gene: TRBJ1-2
CDR3 DNA: TGTGCCAGCAGCCACAACGGGGCCTATGGCTACACCTTC
CDR3 protein: CASSHNGAYGYTF

clone size: .
CDR3 length: 19
V gene: TRBV2
D gene: TRBD2
J gene: TRBJ2-1
CDR3 DNA: TGTGCCAGCAGGAATGGACTAGCGGGGGGGATTGGCTCCTACAATGAGCAGTTCTTC
CDR3 protein: CASRNGLAGGIGSYNEQFF

clone size: .
CDR3 length: 14
V gene: TRBV15
D gene: TRBD1
J gene: TRBJ2-7
CDR3 DNA: TGTGCCACCAGCGACCGGACAGGTCCCTACGAGCAGTACTTC
CDR3 protein: CATSDRTGPYEQYF

clone size: .
CDR3 length: 14
V gene: TRBV30
D gene: .
J gene: TRBJ2-3
CDR3 DNA: TGTGCCTGTGAAGGCGGGGGCCAGACCGATACGCAGTATTTT
CDR3 protein: CACEGGGQTDTQYF

clone size: .
CDR3 length: 12
V gene: TRBV19
D gene: .
J gene: TRBJ1-1
CDR3 DNA: TGTGCCAGTAAGTACCAGAACACTGAAGCTTTCTTT
CDR3 protein: CASKYQNTEAFF

clone size: .
CDR3 length: 15
V gene: TRBV5-3
D gene: .
J gene: TRBJ1-5
CDR3 DNA: TGTGCCAGAAGCTTGGGGCAGTATAGCAATCAGCCCCAGCATTTT
CDR3 protein: CARSLGQYSNQPQHF

clone size: .
CDR3 length: 13
V gene: TRBV7-9
D gene: TRBD1
J gene: TRBJ2-7
CDR3 DNA: TGTGCCAGCAGCTTGACAGGGGGCCGGGAGCAGTACTTC
CDR3 protein: CASSLTGGREQYF

clone size: .
CDR3 length: 17
V gene: TRBV6-1
D gene: .
J gene: TRBJ1-5
CDR3 DNA: TGTGCCAGCAGTGAAGCGCGGGGGGGACCGGGCAATCAGCCCCAGCATTTT
CDR3 protein: CASSEARGGPGNQPQHF

clone size: .
CDR3 length: 16
V gene: TRBV7-9
D gene: TRBD1
J gene: TRBJ2-7
CDR3 DNA: TGTGCCAGCAGCACCCCCCGGGACAGCCCATCCTACGAGCAGTACTTC
CDR3 protein: CASSTPRDSPSYEQYF

clone size: .
CDR3 length: 16
V gene: TRBV27
D gene: TRBD1
J gene: TRBJ2-3
CDR3 DNA: TGTGCCAGCAGCACTAGGGACAGGTCTAGCACAGATACGCAGTATTTT
CDR3 protein: CASSTRDRSSTDTQYF

clone size: .
CDR3 length: 15
V gene: TRBV19
D gene: .
J gene: TRBJ2-1
CDR3 DNA: TGTGCCAGTAGTATGATACCTAGCAGCGTGAATGAGCAGTTCTTC
CDR3 protein: CASSMIPSSVNEQFF

clone size: .
CDR3 length: 17
V gene: TRBV9
D gene: .
J gene: TRBJ1-1
CDR3 DNA: TGTGCCAGCAGCGCTCACAGCGATTGGCCGAGGAACACTGAAGCTTTCTTT
CDR3 protein: CASSAHSDWPRNTEAFF

clone size: .
CDR3 length: 15
V gene: TRBV9
D gene: .
J gene: TRBJ2-3
CDR3 DNA: TGTGCCAGCAGCGTAGAGGGAATTCTGGGGGATACGCAGTATTTT
CDR3 protein: CASSVEGILGDTQYF

clone size: .
CDR3 length: 16
V gene: TRBV9
D gene: .
J gene: TRBJ2-1
CDR3 DNA: TGTGCCAGCAGCGTAGGGGCACAGGGTCCCTACAATGAGCAGTTCTTC
CDR3 protein: CASSVGAQGPYNEQFF

clone size: .
CDR3 length: 13
V gene: TRBV27
D gene: .
J gene: TRBJ2-7
CDR3 DNA: TGTGCCAGCGGACAGACATTCACCTACGAGCAGTACTTC
CDR3 protein: CASGQTFTYEQYF

clone size: .
CDR3 length: 14
V gene: TRBV27
D gene: TRBD1
J gene: TRBJ2-7
CDR3 DNA: TGTGCCAGCAGCGACCTGACAGGGGGCTGGGAGCAGTACTTC
CDR3 protein: CASSDLTGGWEQYF

clone size: .
CDR3 length: 15
V gene: TRBV2
D gene: TRBD2
J gene: TRBJ2-5
CDR3 DNA: TGTGCCAGCAGTGGAGATAGCGGGGGCCAAGAGACCCAGTACTTC
CDR3 protein: CASSGDSGGQETQYF

clone size: few
CDR3 length: 14
V gene: TRBV9
D gene: TRBD1
J gene: TRBJ1-5
CDR3 DNA: TGTGCCAGCGCCAGGGGGGTTACCAATCAGCCCCAGCATTTT
CDR3 protein: CASARGVTNQPQHF

clone size: few
CDR3 length: 15
V gene: TRBV9
D gene: TRBD2
J gene: TRBJ2-1
CDR3 DNA: TGTGCCAGCAGCCTAGCGGGGGTCTCCTACAATGAGCAGTTCTTC
CDR3 protein: CASSLAGVSYNEQFF

clone size: .
CDR3 length: 15
V gene: TRBV7-9
D gene: .
J gene: TRBJ2-3
CDR3 DNA: TGTGCCAGCAGCCAGGGCCCAGGAAGGACAGATACGCAGTATTTT
CDR3 protein: CASSQGPGRTDTQYF

clone size: .
CDR3 length: 14
V gene: TRBV28
D gene: .
J gene: TRBJ2-2
CDR3 DNA: TGTGCCAGCAGTAAGGTGACAGGCGGCGGGGAGCTGTTTTTT
CDR3 protein: CASSKVTGGGELFF

clone size: once
CDR3 length: 12
V gene: TRBV27
D gene: .
J gene: TRBJ2-1
CDR3 DNA: TGTGCCAGCAGTTTTCCTGACAATGAGCAGTTCTTC
CDR3 protein: CASSFPDNEQFF

clone size: .
CDR3 length: 15
V gene: TRBV10-3
D gene: .
J gene: TRBJ1-1
CDR3 DNA: TGTGCCATCCGTCGGGACCAGCGGGCGGGTCCTGAAGCTTTCTTT
CDR3 protein: CAIRRDQRAGPEAFF

clone size: .
CDR3 length: 15
V gene: TRBV14
D gene: .
J gene: TRBJ2-6
CDR3 DNA: TGTGCCAGCAGCCAAATCATTTCTGGGGCCAACGTCCTGACTTTC
CDR3 protein: CASSQIISGANVLTF

clone size: once
CDR3 length: 15
V gene: TRBV28
D gene: .
J gene: TRBJ1-3
CDR3 DNA: TGTGCCAGCAGTTTATGGGTCAGCAATCAAAACACCATATATTTT
CDR3 protein: CASSLWVSNQNTIYF

clone size: medium-sized
CDR3 length: 14
V gene: TRBV30
D gene: .
J gene: TRBJ2-7
CDR3 DNA: TGTGCCTGGAGTTTGGAAGGGCGGACCTACGAGCAGTACTTC
CDR3 protein: CAWSLEGRTYEQYF

clone size: .
CDR3 length: 13
V gene: TRBV29-1
D gene: .
J gene: TRBJ2-3
CDR3 DNA: TGCAGCGTTGACGGGGTTAGCACAGATACGCAGTATTTT
CDR3 protein: CSVDGVSTDTQYF